Sequencing of this TCR beta chain was carried out in a study of T cell responses to AZD1222 COVID-19 vaccine. Germline CDR1 and CDR2: LNHDA and SQIVND (reference sequence). CDR3 length: 13 residues. The germline V and J ends were trimmed by 0 bases and 4 bases, with 4 bases remaining between them. Study-wide points: Seropositive status at baseline applied to only a handful of AZD1222 recipients.

Here immunoSEQ multiplex PCR was the method, and the copy in TCRdb shows in-frame clones only, minus some. The data show 160,000 or so clones, 88% seen once. Only a few counts were recorded for this clone. Its antigen is unknown. Here the sequenced sample was peripheral blood, taken after recovery from COVID-19. The rearrangement links TRBV19 to TRBJ2-1, with D unresolved. The receptor was isolated from an adult who had recovered from COVID-19. The CDR3 sequence: CASSIDGYNEQFF. In DNA form, the CDR3 reads TGTGCCAGTAGTATAGATGGATACAATGAGCAGTTCTTC.